The rows below give T cell receptor beta chains drawn from one sample of a study of CD8 T cells in Susac syndrome. MiXCR was run by TCRdb on the immunoSEQ multiplex PCR reads, yielding one entry per CDR3 protein. The repertoire holds 170,000 or so distinct CDR3 sequences, 85% to 95% seen once, with 0.085% to 0.1% in the top ten. Source material: CD4+ T cells from PBMCs. These receptor sequences come from a human donor with Susac syndrome. The CDR3 runs from the conserved cysteine through the conserved F or W. The order of the fields is V gene, clone size, D gene, J gene, CDR3 protein, CDR3 DNA. The D gene is left open where the match is weak. Only part of the rows carry a size: once, few, many, or a class if the clone is expanded.

TRBV11-1,NA,NA,TRBJ1-1,CASSSQKNTEAFF,TGTGCCAGCAGCTCTCAGAAGAACACTGAAGCTTTCTTT
TRBV18,NA,NA,TRBJ2-7,CASSPGQRRYEQYF,TGTGCCAGCTCACCCGGACAGAGACGCTACGAGCAGTACTTC
TRBV5-1,few,NA,TRBJ2-2,CASSFTGATNTGELFF,TGCGCCAGCAGCTTCACGGGGGCGACGAACACCGGGGAGCTGTTTTTT
TRBV20-1,NA,TRBD2,TRBJ2-3,CSASGREGTQYF,TGCAGTGCCTCCGGGCGGGAGGGTACGCAGTATTTT
TRBV30,once,TRBD1,TRBJ1-1,CAWSSDRGTEAFF,TGTGCCTGGAGTTCGGACAGGGGCACTGAAGCTTTCTTT
TRBV5-1,NA,NA,TRBJ1-5,CASSLGGAQPQHF,TGCGCCAGCAGCTTGGGGGGTGCGCAGCCCCAGCATTTT
TRBV7-2,NA,NA,TRBJ1-5,CASSSLRGLQPQHF,TGTGCCAGCAGCTCGTTGCGGGGTTTACAGCCCCAGCATTTT
TRBV5-1,NA,TRBD2,TRBJ2-1,CASSSKTLTSGGITNEQFF,TGCGCCAGCAGCTCAAAAACCCTGACTAGCGGGGGGATTACGAATGAGCAGTTCTTC
TRBV6-6,NA,NA,TRBJ1-5,CASSGNQPQHF,TGTGCCAGCAGTGGGAATCAGCCCCAGCATTTT
TRBV20-1,NA,NA,TRBJ2-6,CSARDWADLTGANVLTF,TGCAGTGCTAGAGATTGGGCAGACCTTACGGGGGCCAACGTCCTGACTTTC
TRBV20-1,NA,TRBD1,TRBJ1-5,CSATDRGEQPQHF,TGCAGTGCCACAGACAGGGGTGAGCAGCCCCAGCATTTT
TRBV11-2,NA,TRBD2,TRBJ2-3,CASSWGLAGGRDTQYF,TGTGCCAGCAGCTGGGGACTAGCGGGGGGGCGAGATACGCAGTATTTT
TRBV20-1,NA,NA,TRBJ2-1,CSASESGGGDEQFF,TGCAGTGCTAGTGAGTCAGGGGGAGGAGATGAGCAGTTCTTC
TRBV10-2,NA,NA,TRBJ2-7,CASSGVSTRYEQYF,TGCGCCAGCTCGGGAGTTTCCACTCGCTACGAGCAGTACTTC
TRBV6-5,NA,NA,TRBJ1-6,CASSYSGGRGSPLHF,TGTGCCAGCAGTTACTCGGGGGGTCGGGGTTCACCCCTCCACTTT